This T cell receptor beta chain is drawn from a study of T cells after yellow fever vaccination. Whole-study findings and limits: Abundant bulk-derived clonotypes could contaminate FACS-sorted repertoires.

TCRdb re-derived calls from the 5' RACE reads in MiXCR, one entry per CDR3 protein. The top ten clones hold approximately 14% of a sample with about 550,000 distinct CDR3 sequences, roughly 21% of them seen once. Turning to this clonotype: Its antigen is currently unknown.

Germline assignment: CDR1 DFQATT and CDR2 SNEGSKA (reference sequence). With 4 bases clipped from V and 8 bases from J, the junction kept 8 bases outside the gene matches. The CDR3 is made up of 13 amino acids. The TCR sequence derives from a man aged 25 to 45 who received the YFV17D yellow fever vaccine. Sequencing used PBMCs, obtained 15 days after the yellow fever booster vaccination. This rearrangement joins TRBV20-1 to TRBJ2-7; 10 bases match TRBD1. The CDR3 DNA reads TGCAGTGCTACCGGGACAGGGGTTCTCCAGCAGTACTTC. Protein product: CSATGTGVLQQYF.